There are many counts of the clone carrying this T cell receptor (beta chain). The data originate from a study of T cells in Graves' hyperthyroidism and ophthalmopathy. About the study: Before any treatment, at initial diagnosis, peripheral blood was collected.

The germline V gene has CDR1 MNHNY and CDR2 SVGAGI (reference sequence). V was trimmed by 0 bases and J by 3 bases, leaving 16 bases between them. This CDR3 spans 17 amino acids. Exclusion criteria comprised uncontrolled infection, other autoimmune disease, pregnancy or lactation. Orbital computed tomography and thyroid ultrasound, together with serum TRAb and thyroxine and clinical symptoms, were used for diagnoses. It was 8.5 to 10 ml of fresh peripheral blood that supplied the PBMCs. Amplified regions were TCR beta CDR3 sequences from RNA transcripts. With the HTBI primer set, the TCR CDR3 went through a first round of RT-PCR. MiXCR was run by TCRdb on the multiplex PCR reads, yielding one entry per CDR3 protein. This table has 340,000 or so distinct CDR3 sequences, 15% to 20% appearing once.

The sample was blood. The rearrangement joins TRBV6-6 to TRBJ2-3; the D is unclear. This sequence originates from a woman in her 50s with Graves' hyperthyroidism. The CDR3 protein is CASSYSNPYQTTDTQYF. CDR3 nucleotide sequence: TGTGCCAGCAGTTACTCGAATCCGTATCAGACGACAGATACGCAGTATTTT.